The 8 T cell receptor beta chains below all came from one sample that was sequenced in a study of a mutant IDH1 vaccine in newly diagnosed glioma. TCRdb's copy holds only in-frame clones and misses some; the assay was immunoSEQ multiplex PCR. The data show 55,000 to 70,000 clones, approximately 85% seen once. As for time point: baseline, week 1 (first vaccination visit). Noted treatment: pre-vaccination baseline after standard-of-care therapy. Here the sequenced sample was PBMCs, taken from a glioma patient treated with radiotherapy, temozolomide or both. Every receptor here comes from a man aged 50-60 years with glioma.

This rearrangement joins TRBV7-2 to TRBJ2-5, with 7 bases fitting TRBD1. V lost 5 bases, J lost 1 base, and 4 bases stayed unmatched. This CDR3 has 14 residues. Looked up from germline, CDR1 is SGHTA and CDR2 is FQGNSA. CDR3 region: CASSIGQVQETQYF. DNA for the CDR3: TGTGCCAGCAGCATCGGACAGGTCCAAGAGACCCAGTACTTC.

The rearrangement joins TRBV18 to TRBJ1-5; no definite D call. Trimming removed 3 bases from V and 11 bases from J, with 20 bases in between. This CDR3 has 15 residues. Germline CDR1 reads KGHSH; CDR2 reads LQKENI. In DNA, the CDR3 is TGTGCCAGCTCACCCCTCAGTGTGACGGCCCAGTCCCAGCATTTT. Protein product: CASSPLSVTAQSQHF.

Only a few counts were recorded for this clone. The chain combines TRBV30 with TRBJ1-5; D gene uncertain. Germline V lookup: CDR1 GTSNPN, CDR2 SVGIG (reference sequence). This CDR3 region has 14 residues. V was clipped by 0 bases and J by 9 bases, with 15 bases between them. The CDR3 nucleotides are TGTGCCTGGAGTGTAGCGACACGGGCTTCGCCCCAGCATTTT. Translated, it gives CAWSVATRASPQHF.

This clone was counted between two and nine times. The chain has TRBV9 and TRBJ1-1; D gene uncertain. The CDR3 totals 12 residues. Per the germline V gene, CDR1 is SGDLS and CDR2 is YYNGEE. The germline V and J ends were trimmed by 3 bases and 1 base, with 4 bases remaining between them. The CDR3 protein is CASSAGNTEAFF. The CDR3 nucleotides read TGTGCCAGCAGCGCAGGGAACACTGAAGCTTTCTTT.

This clone has a handful of counts. The V and J genes are TRBV6-5 and TRBJ1-5; D remains ambiguous. CDR1 MNHEY and CDR2 SVGAGI come from the germline V gene. The V gene lost 7 bases and the J gene lost 6 bases, with 16 bases spanning the gap. CDR3 size: 14 residues. The CDR3 DNA reads TGTGCCAGCATGGCACCCGGACTTGGTCAGCCCCAGCATTTT. Amino acids: CASMAPGLGQPQHF.

This clone was picked up a small number of times. This sequence joins TRBV30 and TRBJ2-5, with D unclear. CDR3 length: 13 amino acids. The ends were cut back, 0 bases at V and 5 bases at J, with 10 bases in the middle. Germline loops: CDR1 GTSNPN, CDR2 SVGIG (reference sequence). As DNA, the CDR3 is TGTGCCTGGAGTGTAAACACACGGGAGACCCAGTACTTC. This sequence encodes CAWSVNTRETQYF.

This clone has just a few counts. This rearrangement joins TRBV7-8 to TRBJ2-1, with D possibly being TRBD1 (6 bases). Germline V gives CDR1 SGHVS, CDR2 FQNEAQ. The length of the CDR3 is 14 residues. Trimming left V 4 bases short and J 4 bases short, with 11 bases between. DNA for the CDR3: TGTGCCAGCAGCTCGGGGACACCGTACAATGAGCAGTTCTTC. This sequence encodes CASSSGTPYNEQFF.

The rearrangement joins TRBV4-3 to TRBJ1-4; the D is unclear. The germline V and J ends were trimmed by 0 bases and 4 bases, with 9 bases remaining between them. The CDR3 has 15 residues. CDR1 LGHNA and CDR2 YSLEER come from the germline V gene. The CDR3 nucleotides are TGCGCCAGCAGCCAAGATTCGGGTTATAATGAAAAACTGTTTTTT. Protein: CASSQDSGYNEKLFF.